The entry below describes one T cell receptor beta chain. This specimen comes from a study of cytomegalovirus exposure and HLA in healthy donors. PCR employed 60 Vbeta and 13 Jbeta primers. Measured with immunoSEQ multiplex PCR; TCRdb has only the in-frame clones, and not every one. This repertoire shows 200,000 to 250,000 clones, 82% found once; its top ten account for approximately 2.5%. The CDR3 contains 13 residues. Germline V gene lookup returns CDR1 SNHLY and CDR2 FYNNEI. The V and J ends lost 7 bases and 6 bases respectively, with 15 bases between them. This receptor was obtained from a woman aged 35 to 49 in good health and CMV-seronegative. The specimen sequenced was PBMCs. The gene calls are TRBV2 and TRBJ1-2, with unresolved D. CDR3 amino acids: CASTRGGINGYTF. The CDR3 DNA reads TGTGCCAGCACCCGGGGTGGGATTAATGGCTACACCTTC.